A selection of T cell receptor beta chains follows, all from one sample in a study of PD-1 blockade in classical Hodgkin lymphoma. Data came from immunoSEQ multiplex PCR; TCRdb stores just in-frame clones and leaves some out. The sample includes around 20,000 clones, 68% of them seen just once. The sample in question was peripheral blood mononuclear cells (PBMCs), obtained at baseline. These receptor sequences come from a human donor with classical Hodgkin lymphoma. Both conserved end residues are part of each CDR3. A D gene is named only where the DNA matches it firmly. A clone size is listed for some rows: how often the clone was seen (once, few, many), or a class if it is expanded.

j_call | clone_size | d_call | v_call | cdr3_nt | cdr3_aa
TRBJ2-2 | - | TRBD2 | TRBV6-5 | TGTGCCAGCAGGGCCGGGACTAGCGACACCGGGGAGCTGTTTTTT | CASRAGTSDTGELFF
TRBJ1-1 | - | - | TRBV10-1 | TGCGCCAGCAGCAATACAGGGAGCGGGACTGAAGCTTTCTTT | CASSNTGSGTEAFF
TRBJ2-7 | - | TRBD2 | TRBV18 | TGTGCCAGCTCACTTGGGACTAGCGGGGTCAGAAGTTACGAGCAGTACTTC | CASSLGTSGVRSYEQYF
TRBJ1-6 | - | - | TRBV4-3 | TGCGCCAGCAGCCAAGGTACCAGGGAGAATTCACCCCTCCACTTT | CASSQGTRENSPLHF
TRBJ1-6 | - | - | TRBV23-1 | TGCGCCAGCAGTCAATTCCATCAGGATTCACCCCTCCACTTT | CASSQFHQDSPLHF
TRBJ2-1 | - | TRBD2 | TRBV6-5 | TGTGCCAGCAGTTACGGCGGGGGGGCGGATGAGCAGTTCTTC | CASSYGGGADEQFF
TRBJ2-7 | - | TRBD1 | TRBV4-1 | TGCGCCAGCAGCCTCCTTCCGGGACAGGGTGGCGAGCAGTACTTC | CASSLLPGQGGEQYF
TRBJ1-1 | once | - | TRBV14 | TGTGCCAGCAGCCAAGACTTCGGCAGGGTGGTCGGCACTGAAGCTTTCTTT | CASSQDFGRVVGTEAFF
TRBJ2-3 | few | - | TRBV30 | TGTGCCTGGAGTGCAGGCGTTCGACTAGTCAGCACAGATACGCAGTATTTT | CAWSAGVRLVSTDTQYF
TRBJ2-3 | few | - | TRBV10-3 | TGTGCCATCAGTGGGAAGGGCGGGGGCGTCCTCACAGATACGCAGTATTTT | CAISGKGGGVLTDTQYF
TRBJ1-1 | once | TRBD1 | TRBV6-5 | TGTGCCAGCAACCGCCGCGGACAGGGGCGCACTGAAGCTTTCTTT | CASNRRGQGRTEAFF
TRBJ1-5 | few | TRBD1 | TRBV28 | TGTGCCAGCAGTAGAACAGGGGGAGGCAATCAGCCCCAGCATTTT | CASSRTGGGNQPQHF
TRBJ1-4 | - | - | TRBV19 | TGTGCCAGTAGGTTGGGCACTAATGAAAAACTGTTTTTT | CASRLGTNEKLFF
TRBJ2-7 | few | - | TRBV4-1 | TGCGCCAGCAGCCAAGAATACCCCCCCGCCTACGAGCAGTACTTC | CASSQEYPPAYEQYF
TRBJ2-2 | - | TRBD2 | TRBV6-1 | TGTGCCAGCAGTGGGACTAGCGGGGACACCGGGGAGCTGTTTTTT | CASSGTSGDTGELFF
TRBJ2-3 | - | - | TRBV28 | TGTGCCAGCAGGACTAGCACAGATACGCAGTATTTT | CASRTSTDTQYF
TRBJ2-7 | - | TRBD2 | TRBV7-2 | TGTGCCAGCAGCTTCCCTCCTAGCGGGAACTCCTACGAGCAGTACTTC | CASSFPPSGNSYEQYF
TRBJ2-5 | - | TRBD1 | TRBV5-1 | TGCGCCAGCAGCCCGACAGGGGGGTGGGAGACCCAGTACTTC | CASSPTGGWETQYF
TRBJ2-5 | - | TRBD1 | TRBV6-1 | TGTGCCAGCAGGAAGGGGCAGGGGGATATGGAGACCCAGTACTTC | CASRKGQGDMETQYF
TRBJ2-4 | - | - | TRBV7-2 | TGTGCCAGCAGCTTTTGGGGACCCAAAAACATTCAGTACTTC | CASSFWGPKNIQYF
TRBJ2-1 | once | - | TRBV7-2 | TGTGCCAGCAGCTTACGTTTAGGGCCCTACAATGAGCAGTTCTTC | CASSLRLGPYNEQFF
TRBJ2-3 | - | TRBD1 | TRBV6-5 | TGTGCCAGCAGTTACATTGGACAGGGGTCAGATACGCAGTATTTT | CASSYIGQGSDTQYF
TRBJ2-5 | few | - | TRBV18 | TGTGCCAGCTCACCAAAAGGGGAGACCCAGTACTTC | CASSPKGETQYF
TRBJ2-5 | - | - | TRBV15 | TGTGCCACCAGCGCGCCCGGGACAAACTACCAAGAGACCCAGTACTTC | CATSAPGTNYQETQYF
TRBJ1-5 | once | - | TRBV7-2 | TGTGCCAGCAGCACCAGAGGGCAGGGAGGCCAGCCCCAGCATTTT | CASSTRGQGGQPQHF
TRBJ2-1 | - | - | TRBV6-5 | TGTGCCAGCAGTTACGGGAATGAGCAGTTCTTC | CASSYGNEQFF
TRBJ2-3 | once | - | TRBV30 | TGTGCCTGGAGTGTACGGTGGGCAGATACGCAGTATTTT | CAWSVRWADTQYF
TRBJ2-7 | - | - | TRBV7-9 | TGTGCCAGCAGCTTTCCCGCCGGGGGCATCTACGAGCAGTACTTC | CASSFPAGGIYEQYF
TRBJ1-2 | few | TRBD1 | TRBV28 | TGTGCCAGCAGTTTATTGGCAGGGGGCAGTAACTATGGCTACACCTTC | CASSLLAGGSNYGYTF
TRBJ2-1 | - | - | TRBV6-5 | TGTGCCAGCAGTTACAGCGACTCCTACAATGAGCAGTTCTTC | CASSYSDSYNEQFF
TRBJ1-1 | once | - | TRBV19 | TGTGCCAGTAGTATTGGGAATGGGGGGCGTGAAGCTTTCTTT | CASSIGNGGREAFF